This is a list of T cell receptor beta chains from one sample in a study of OX40 agonist ivuxolimab in advanced cancers. Data came from immunoSEQ multiplex PCR; TCRdb stores just in-frame clones and leaves some out. The sample has approximately 90,000 clones; roughly nine tenths are singletons. The specimen comprised CD4+ or CD8+ T cells sorted from blood, sampled in a trial of the OX40 agonist ivuxolimab. The receptors derive from an adult with an advanced solid tumor such as melanoma, head and neck, liver or kidney cancer. CDR3s include the opening cysteine and the closing phenylalanine or tryptophan. The D gene is left open where the match is weak. Some rows have no size entry. The others give once, few or many, or a class for an expanded clone.

size	V	J	D	CDR3	DNA
.	TRBV7-9	TRBJ1-3	.	CASSFEGAGNTIYF	TGTGCCAGCAGCTTTGAGGGGGCTGGAAACACCATATATTTT
.	TRBV15	TRBJ2-7	.	CATSRDLGSYEQYF	TGTGCCACCAGCAGAGATCTAGGCTCCTACGAGCAGTACTTC
.	TRBV6-7	TRBJ2-6	TRBD2	CASGGDFLVDVLTF	TGTGCCAGCGGGGGGGACTTCCTCGTAGACGTCCTGACTTTC
.	TRBV4-2	TRBJ2-2	.	CASSPRGNTGELFF	TGTGCCAGCAGCCCTCGGGGGAACACCGGGGAGCTGTTTTTT
.	TRBV19	TRBJ1-5	.	CATSSSGYQPQHF	TGTGCCACTAGTAGTTCAGGGTATCAGCCCCAGCATTTT
.	TRBV10-3	TRBJ2-7	.	CAISESSDREPYEQYF	TGTGCCATCAGTGAGTCGTCAGACAGAGAGCCCTACGAGCAGTACTTC
.	TRBV4-1	TRBJ2-1	.	CASSQVDLLSYNEQFF	TGCGCCAGCAGCCAAGTCGATTTACTTTCATACAATGAGCAGTTCTTC
.	TRBV6-1	TRBJ2-3	.	CASTYDRYAQYF	TGTGCCAGCACTTACGATCGATATGCGCAGTATTTT
few	TRBV19	TRBJ2-7	TRBD1	CASSTPQGYEQYF	TGTGCCAGTAGTACCCCACAGGGGTACGAGCAGTACTTC
.	TRBV14	TRBJ1-1	.	CASSPKGGSAAEAFF	TGTGCCAGCAGCCCCAAGGGGGGCAGTGCGGCTGAAGCTTTCTTT
.	TRBV30	TRBJ1-2	TRBD1	CAWETGREHYGYTF	TGTGCCTGGGAGACAGGGCGGGAGCACTATGGCTACACCTTC
.	TRBV20-1	TRBJ1-1	.	CSAPGPRLAFF	TGCAGTGCTCCGGGACCCCGTTTAGCTTTCTTT
.	TRBV11-3	TRBJ2-2	.	CASSFLGGTNTGELFF	TGTGCCAGCAGCTTCCTTGGGGGTACGAACACCGGGGAGCTGTTTTTT
.	TRBV9	TRBJ1-3	TRBD1	CASSVRQGTGNTIYF	TGTGCCAGCAGCGTCCGACAGGGCACTGGAAACACCATATATTTT
.	TRBV18	TRBJ2-4	TRBD1	CASSAPGQGAGNIQYF	TGTGCCAGCTCAGCACCGGGACAGGGGGCAGGAAACATTCAGTACTTC
.	TRBV18	TRBJ1-5	.	CASSPEARQPQHF	TGTGCCAGCTCACCGGAGGCCAGGCAGCCCCAGCATTTT
.	TRBV13	TRBJ2-5	TRBD2	CASSLGRGLAGAGEETQYF	TGTGCCAGCAGCTTAGGCCGAGGACTAGCGGGGGCGGGAGAAGAGACCCAGTACTTC
.	TRBV27	TRBJ2-1	TRBD2	CASSLSLSLAGTYNEQFF	TGTGCCAGCAGTTTAAGTCTAAGCCTAGCGGGAACCTACAATGAGCAGTTCTTC
.	TRBV5-4	TRBJ2-1	.	CASSTDRHTNNEQFF	TGTGCCAGCAGCACCGACAGGCATACTAACAATGAGCAGTTCTTC
.	TRBV4-1	TRBJ1-3	.	CASSQGAGMGNTIYF	TGCGCCAGCAGCCAAGGGGCAGGGATGGGAAACACCATATATTTT
.	TRBV5-6	TRBJ1-5	.	CASSLYSGPNQPQHF	TGTGCCAGCAGCTTGTATTCAGGGCCAAATCAGCCCCAGCATTTT
.	TRBV6-6	TRBJ2-2	.	CASSPFSTGELFF	TGTGCCAGCAGTCCTTTCAGCACCGGGGAGCTGTTTTTT
few	TRBV6-1	TRBJ1-6	.	CASKGQGNSPLHF	TGTGCCAGCAAGGGGCAGGGGAATTCACCCCTCCACTTT
.	TRBV30	TRBJ1-6	.	CAWSVTTGNNSPLHF	TGTGCCTGGAGCGTAACCACCGGGAACAATTCACCCCTCCACTTT
.	TRBV11-2	TRBJ2-2	.	CASSTNSPNTGELFF	TGTGCCAGCAGCACCAACTCCCCGAACACCGGGGAGCTGTTTTTT
.	TRBV6-5	TRBJ2-7	TRBD2	CASSRTSGRGYEQYF	TGTGCCAGCAGCCGGACTAGCGGGAGGGGCTACGAGCAGTACTTC
.	TRBV4-2	TRBJ2-2	.	CASSQERTGELFF	TGTGCCAGCAGCCAAGAGAGGACCGGGGAGCTGTTTTTT
.	TRBV5-1	TRBJ1-4	.	CASSLGATNEKLFF	TGCGCCAGCAGCTTGGGGGCAACTAATGAAAAACTGTTTTTT
few	TRBV5-4	TRBJ2-1	TRBD2	CASRTPTSGGSGEQFF	TGTGCCAGCAGGACCCCGACTAGCGGAGGATCGGGGGAGCAGTTCTTC
few	TRBV2	TRBJ1-5	TRBD1	CASNEGQGYQPQHF	TGTGCCAGCAACGAGGGACAGGGCTATCAGCCCCAGCATTTT